Sequencing of this T cell receptor beta chain was carried out in a study of CD8 T cells in Susac syndrome. For the study at large: Among the sequenced Susac syndrome patients, roughly 6 had active disease while eight or nine were in remission. General observations from the study: Clonal expansion was present among Susac CD8+ cells. This expansion reached its peak in TEMRA cells and in active patients.

Germline CDR1 reads SGHDT; CDR2 reads YYEEEE. The CDR3 is 15 amino acids. Trimming removed 5 bases from V and 5 bases from J, with 17 bases in between. The RNA, roughly 0.45 to 1 ug, was put through reverse transcription using random hexamers. Amplification of TCR beta CDR3 across 54 Vbeta and 13 Jbeta was performed with immunoSEQ multiplex PCR. TCRdb itself ran the immunoSEQ multiplex PCR reads through MiXCR, one entry per CDR3 protein. Of around 110,000 distinct CDR3 sequences in the sample, roughly 95% were seen once. For this clonotype: Its antigen is unidentified.

This receptor was taken from a human donor with Susac syndrome. V usage is TRBV5-6 and J usage is TRBJ2-1, with D tentatively TRBD2 (5 bases). Material: CD8+ T cells from PBMCs. CDR3 DNA: TGTGCCAGCAGACGCGAGAACTGGGGAGACAATGAGCAGTTCTTC. As protein: CASRRENWGDNEQFF.